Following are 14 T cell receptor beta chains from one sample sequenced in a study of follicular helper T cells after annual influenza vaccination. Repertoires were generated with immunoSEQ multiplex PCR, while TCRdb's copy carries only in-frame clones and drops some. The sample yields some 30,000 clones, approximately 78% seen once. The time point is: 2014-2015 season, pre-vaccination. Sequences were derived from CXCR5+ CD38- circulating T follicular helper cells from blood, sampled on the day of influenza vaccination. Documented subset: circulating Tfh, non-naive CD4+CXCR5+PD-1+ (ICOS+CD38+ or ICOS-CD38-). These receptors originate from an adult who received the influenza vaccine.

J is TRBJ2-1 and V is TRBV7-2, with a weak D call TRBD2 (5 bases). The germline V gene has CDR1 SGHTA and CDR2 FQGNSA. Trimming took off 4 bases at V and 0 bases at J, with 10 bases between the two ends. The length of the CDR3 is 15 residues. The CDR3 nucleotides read TGTGCCAGCAGCTCGGACTGGAGCTCCTACAATGAGCAGTTCTTC. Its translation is CASSSDWSSYNEQFF.

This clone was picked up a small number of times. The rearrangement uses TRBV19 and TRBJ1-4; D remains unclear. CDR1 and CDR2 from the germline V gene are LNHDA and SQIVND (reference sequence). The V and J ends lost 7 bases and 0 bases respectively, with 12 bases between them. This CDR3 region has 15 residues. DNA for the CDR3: TGTGCCAGTATGGAGGGAGGCGCAACTAATGAAAAACTGTTTTTT. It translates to CASMEGGATNEKLFF. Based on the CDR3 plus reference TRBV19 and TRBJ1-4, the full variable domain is DGGITQSPKYLFRKEGQNVTLSCEQNLNHDAMYWYRQDPGQGLRLIYYSQIVNDFQKGDIAEGYSVSREKKESFPLTVTSAQKNPTAFYLCASMEGGATNEKLFFGSGTQLSVL.

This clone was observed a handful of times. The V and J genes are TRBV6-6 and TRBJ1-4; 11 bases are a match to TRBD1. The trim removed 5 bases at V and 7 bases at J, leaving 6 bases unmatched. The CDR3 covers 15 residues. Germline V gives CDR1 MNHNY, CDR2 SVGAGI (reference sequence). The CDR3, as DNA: TGTGCCAGCAGTACCGGACAGGGGGCGATTGAAAAACTGTTTTTT. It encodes CASSTGQGAIEKLFF.

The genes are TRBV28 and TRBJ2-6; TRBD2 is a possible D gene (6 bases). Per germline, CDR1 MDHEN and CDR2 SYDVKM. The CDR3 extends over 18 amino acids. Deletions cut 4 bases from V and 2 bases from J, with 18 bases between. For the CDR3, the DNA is TGTGCCAGCAGTTACCGGGACTGGAGGACTGCTGGGGCCAACGTCCTGACTTTC. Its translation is CASSYRDWRTAGANVLTF.

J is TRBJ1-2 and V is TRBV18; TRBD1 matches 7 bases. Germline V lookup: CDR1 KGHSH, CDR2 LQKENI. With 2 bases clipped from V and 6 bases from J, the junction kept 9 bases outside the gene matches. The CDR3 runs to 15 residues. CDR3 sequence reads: CASSPSLTGEDGYTF. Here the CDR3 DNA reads TGTGCCAGCTCACCAAGTCTTACAGGGGAGGATGGCTACACCTTC.

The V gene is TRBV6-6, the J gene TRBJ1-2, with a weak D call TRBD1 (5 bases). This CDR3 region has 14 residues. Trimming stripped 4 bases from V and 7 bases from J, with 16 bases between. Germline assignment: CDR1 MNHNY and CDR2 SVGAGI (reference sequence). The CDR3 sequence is CASSSGGGEGGYTF. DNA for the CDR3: TGTGCCAGCAGTTCCGGCGGGGGTGAAGGTGGCTACACCTTC.

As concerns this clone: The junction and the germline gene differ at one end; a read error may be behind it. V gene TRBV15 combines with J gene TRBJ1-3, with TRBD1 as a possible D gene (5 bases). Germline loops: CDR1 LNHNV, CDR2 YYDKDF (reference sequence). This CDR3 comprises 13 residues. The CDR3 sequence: CATSREGRGPIYF. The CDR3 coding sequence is TGTGCCACCAGCCGAGAGGGGAGGGGACCCATATATTTT.

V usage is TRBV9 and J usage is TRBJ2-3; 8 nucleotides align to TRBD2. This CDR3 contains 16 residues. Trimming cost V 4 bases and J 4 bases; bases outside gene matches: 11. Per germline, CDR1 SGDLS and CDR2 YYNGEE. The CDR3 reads CASSSRVGTRADTQYF. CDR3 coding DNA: TGTGCCAGCAGCTCGAGGGTTGGGACTAGAGCAGATACGCAGTATTTT.

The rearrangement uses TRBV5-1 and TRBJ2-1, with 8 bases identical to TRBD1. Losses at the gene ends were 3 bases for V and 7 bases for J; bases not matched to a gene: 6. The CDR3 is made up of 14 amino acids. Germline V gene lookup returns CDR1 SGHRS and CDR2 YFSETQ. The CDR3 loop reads CASSSQGVLNEQFF. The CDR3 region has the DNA TGCGCCAGCAGCTCACAGGGGGTTCTAAATGAGCAGTTCTTC.

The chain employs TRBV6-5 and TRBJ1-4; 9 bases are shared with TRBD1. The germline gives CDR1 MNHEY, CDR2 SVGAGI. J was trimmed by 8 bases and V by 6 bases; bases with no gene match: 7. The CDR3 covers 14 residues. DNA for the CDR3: TGTGCCAGCAGATCGGACAGGGGTCGAGAAAAACTGTTTTTT. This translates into CASRSDRGREKLFF.

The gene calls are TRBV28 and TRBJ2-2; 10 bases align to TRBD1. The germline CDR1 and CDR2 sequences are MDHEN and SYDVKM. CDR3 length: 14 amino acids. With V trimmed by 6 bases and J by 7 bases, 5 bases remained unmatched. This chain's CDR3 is CASRGGQGIGELFF. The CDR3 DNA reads TGTGCCAGCAGGGGGGGACAGGGGATCGGGGAGCTGTTTTTT.

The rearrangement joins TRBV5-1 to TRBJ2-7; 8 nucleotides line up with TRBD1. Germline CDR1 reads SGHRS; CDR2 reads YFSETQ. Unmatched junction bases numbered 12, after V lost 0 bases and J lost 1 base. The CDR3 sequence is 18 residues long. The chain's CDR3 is CASSLEPQGATSSYEQYF. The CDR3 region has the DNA TGCGCCAGCAGCTTGGAACCGCAGGGGGCCACATCTTCCTACGAGCAGTACTTC. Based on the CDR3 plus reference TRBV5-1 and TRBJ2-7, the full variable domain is KAGVTQTPRYLIKTRGQQVTLSCSPISGHRSVSWYQQTPGQGLQFLFEYFSETQRNKGNFPGRFSGRQFSNSRSEMNVSTLELGDSALYLCASSLEPQGATSSYEQYFGPGTRLTVT.

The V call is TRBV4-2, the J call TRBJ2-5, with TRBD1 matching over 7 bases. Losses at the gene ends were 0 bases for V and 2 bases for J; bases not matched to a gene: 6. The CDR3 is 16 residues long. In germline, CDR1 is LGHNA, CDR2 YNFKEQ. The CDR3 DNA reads TGTGCCAGCAGCCAAGAGTACAGGGGACCTCAAGAGACCCAGTACTTC. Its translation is CASSQEYRGPQETQYF.

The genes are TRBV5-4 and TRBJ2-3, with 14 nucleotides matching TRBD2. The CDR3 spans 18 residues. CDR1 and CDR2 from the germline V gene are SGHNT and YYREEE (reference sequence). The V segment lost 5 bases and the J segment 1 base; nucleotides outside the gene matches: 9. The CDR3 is CASSSGTSGRGGTDTQYF. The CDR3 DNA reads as TGTGCCAGCAGTTCTGGGACTAGCGGGAGAGGAGGCACAGATACGCAGTATTTT.